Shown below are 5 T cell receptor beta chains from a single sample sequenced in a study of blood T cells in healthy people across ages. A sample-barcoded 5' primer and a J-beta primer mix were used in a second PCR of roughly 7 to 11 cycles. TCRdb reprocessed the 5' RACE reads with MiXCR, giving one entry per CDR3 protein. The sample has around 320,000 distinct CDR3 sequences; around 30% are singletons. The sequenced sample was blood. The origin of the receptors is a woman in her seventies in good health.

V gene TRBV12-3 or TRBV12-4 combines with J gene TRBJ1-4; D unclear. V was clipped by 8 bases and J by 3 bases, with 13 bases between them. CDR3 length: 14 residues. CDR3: CASASRQANEKLFF. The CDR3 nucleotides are TGTGCCAGCGCCTCACGTCAGGCTAATGAAAAACTGTTTTTT.

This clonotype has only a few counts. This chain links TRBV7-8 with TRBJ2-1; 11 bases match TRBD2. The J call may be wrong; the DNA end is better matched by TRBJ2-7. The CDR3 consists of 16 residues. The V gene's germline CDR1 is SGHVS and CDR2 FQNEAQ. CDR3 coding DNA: TGTGCCAGCAGCTTCGGGACTAGCGGTCCCCCCTACGAGCAGTACTTC. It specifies CASSFGTSGPPYEQYF.

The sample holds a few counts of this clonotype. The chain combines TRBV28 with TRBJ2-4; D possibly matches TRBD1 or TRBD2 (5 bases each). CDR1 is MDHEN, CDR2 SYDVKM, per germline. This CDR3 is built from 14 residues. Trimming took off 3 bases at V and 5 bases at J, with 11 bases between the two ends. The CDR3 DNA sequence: TGTGCCAGCAGTTTCCTAGGGACGCAAAACATTCAGTACTTC. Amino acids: CASSFLGTQNIQYF. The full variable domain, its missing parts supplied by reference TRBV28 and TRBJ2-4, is DVKVTQSSRYLVKRTGEKVFLECVQDMDHENMFWYRQDPGLGLRLIYFSYDVKMKEKGDIPEGYSVSREKKERFSLILESASTNQTSMYLCASSFLGTQNIQYFGAGTRLSVL.

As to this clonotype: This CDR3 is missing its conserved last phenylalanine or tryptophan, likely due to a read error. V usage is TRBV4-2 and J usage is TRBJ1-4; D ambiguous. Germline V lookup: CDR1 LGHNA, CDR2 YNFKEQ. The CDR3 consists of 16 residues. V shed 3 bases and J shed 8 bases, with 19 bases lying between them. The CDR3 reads CASSQTQSSIGEKLFS. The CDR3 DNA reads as TGTGCCAGCAGCCAGACCCAGAGTAGTATCGGGGAAAAACTGTTTTCT.

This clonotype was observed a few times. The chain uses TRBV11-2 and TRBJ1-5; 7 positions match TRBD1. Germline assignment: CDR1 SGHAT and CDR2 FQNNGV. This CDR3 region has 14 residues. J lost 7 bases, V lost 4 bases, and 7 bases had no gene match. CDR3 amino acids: CASSSRQGRQPQHF. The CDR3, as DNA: TGTGCCAGCAGCTCCAGACAGGGCAGGCAGCCCCAGCATTTT.